The 27 T cell receptor beta chains reported below all come from one sample, sequenced in a study of T cells in localized non-small cell lung cancer. TCRdb's copy holds only in-frame clones and misses some; the assay was immunoSEQ multiplex PCR. This sample has around 54,000 clones, with roughly 90% found just once. Sequences were derived from peripheral blood, sampled before any cancer treatment. These receptor sequences come from a male donor aged 60 or over with stage III squamous cell lung carcinoma.

The J gene is TRBJ2-4, the V gene TRBV28; D not resolved. The CDR3 has 14 residues. Germline V gene data show CDR1 as MDHEN and CDR2 as SYDVKM. Trimming took 5 bases from V and 1 from J, leaving 9 bases between them. This CDR3 is CASSMGYAKNIQYF. The CDR3 DNA sequence: TGTGCCAGCAGTATGGGGTACGCCAAAAACATTCAGTACTTC. Using reference TRBV28 and TRBJ2-4 for the parts outside the CDR3, the full variable domain is DVKVTQSSRYLVKRTGEKVFLECVQDMDHENMFWYRQDPGLGLRLIYFSYDVKMKEKGDIPEGYSVSREKKERFSLILESASTNQTSMYLCASSMGYAKNIQYFGAGTRLSVL.

The rearrangement links TRBV5-4 to TRBJ1-4, with unresolved D. The V end was cut by 4 bases, the J end by 8 bases, with 12 bases between. Germline loops: CDR1 SGHNT, CDR2 YYREEE (reference sequence). The CDR3 consists of 13 residues. The CDR3 protein is CASSHPSREKLFF. The CDR3 region has the DNA TGTGCCAGCAGCCATCCTTCGAGGGAAAAACTGTTTTTT.

This clone was counted between two and nine times. The chain has TRBV6-5 and TRBJ2-7; D gene uncertain. V lost 4 bases and J 3 bases, leaving 10 bases between the germline ends. The CDR3 runs 13 residues. The germline V gene encodes CDR1 MNHEY and CDR2 SVGAGI. The CDR3 loop reads CASSSSLLYEQYF. CDR3 DNA sequence: TGTGCCAGCAGTTCGTCGCTTCTCTACGAGCAGTACTTC.

The sample holds one count of this clone. The chain combines TRBV6-5 with TRBJ2-2; D gene unclear. V shed 6 bases and J shed 1 base, with 9 bases lying between them. The CDR3 spans 14 residues. Germline V CDR1 and CDR2: MNHEY, SVGAGI. Here the CDR3 reads CASRRFLNTGELFF. In DNA, the CDR3 is TGTGCCAGCAGACGATTTTTGAACACCGGGGAGCTGTTTTTT.

This clone was seen only a few times. This chain links TRBV5-1 with TRBJ2-1; TRBD2 matches 10 bases. Unmatched junction bases numbered 5, after V lost 2 bases and J lost 9 bases. The length of the CDR3 is 14 residues. Germline V gives CDR1 SGHRS, CDR2 YFSETQ. CDR3 nucleotides: TGCGCCAGCAGCTTTCCTAGCGGGAGATCTGAGCAGTTCTTC. Amino acids: CASSFPSGRSEQFF.

DNA of the CDR3: TGTGCCAGTGCTAGCGACTACACAGATACGCAGTATTTT. This codes for CASASDYTDTQYF. The chain recombines TRBV2 with TRBJ2-3; D is possibly TRBD2 (6 bases). Germline V gene data show CDR1 as SNHLY and CDR2 as FYNNEI. Trimming took off 9 bases at V and 2 bases at J, with 12 bases between the two ends. This CDR3 has 13 amino acids. The whole variable domain, filled in from reference TRBV2 and TRBJ2-3, reads EPEVTQTPSHQVTQMGQEVILRCVPISNHLYFYWYRQILGQKVEFLVSFYNNEISEKSEIFDDQFSVERPDGSNFTLKIRSTKLEDSAMYFCASASDYTDTQYFGPGTRLTVL.

J is TRBJ2-5 and V is TRBV5-1, with D unresolved. Trimming removed 0 bases at V and 2 bases at J, with 8 bases between. From germline, CDR1 is SGHRS and CDR2 YFSETQ. The CDR3 is 14 residues long. The CDR3 region is CASSLAVAQETQYF. Written as DNA, the CDR3 is TGCGCCAGCAGCTTGGCAGTAGCACAAGAGACCCAGTACTTC.

This chain uses TRBV4-1 with TRBJ2-1; 12 bases fit TRBD2. CDR3 length: 15 amino acids. The germline V gene has CDR1 MGHRA and CDR2 YSYEKL. With 4 bases clipped from V and 8 bases from J, the junction kept 6 bases outside the gene matches. CDR3 nucleotide sequence: TGCGCCAGCAGCCTTCGACTAGCGGGGGTTTATGAGCAGTTCTTC. Protein product: CASSLRLAGVYEQFF.

V and J are TRBV4-3 and TRBJ1-1; 9 nucleotides line up with TRBD1. Germline V CDR1 and CDR2: LGHNA, YSLEER. The CDR3 length is 14 residues. V shed 1 base, J shed 5 bases, and the junction held 2 bases outside the gene matches. The CDR3 DNA reads as TGCGCCAGCAGCCAAGGACAGGGGGGAACTGAAGCTTTCTTT. Protein: CASSQGQGGTEAFF.

The chain couples TRBV18 to TRBJ2-4; D tentatively reads TRBD1 or TRBD2 (6 bases each). V was clipped by 4 bases and J by 3 bases, with 16 bases between them. Per germline, CDR1 KGHSH and CDR2 LQKENI. The CDR3 totals 16 residues. For the CDR3, the DNA is TGTGCCAGCTCACAGACAGGAGGGCGAGTCAAAAACATTCAGTACTTC. Residues: CASSQTGGRVKNIQYF.

The J gene is TRBJ1-2, the V gene TRBV6-4; no reliable D call. The CDR3 loop spans 13 amino acids. Trimming took 4 bases from V and 5 from J, leaving 11 bases between them. Germline V gene lookup returns CDR1 MRHNA and CDR2 SNTAGT. The CDR3 reads CASSALAGYGYTF. In DNA form, the CDR3 reads TGTGCCAGCAGTGCTCTGGCCGGTTATGGCTACACCTTC.

This chain uses TRBV9 with TRBJ1-2; D is ambiguous. This CDR3 spans 17 amino acids. V lost 0 bases and J lost 4, with 19 bases in between. Germline CDR1 is SGDLS and CDR2 is YYNGEE. This chain's CDR3 is CASSVEGTSRLAYGYTF. The CDR3 coding sequence is TGTGCCAGCAGCGTAGAGGGAACCTCGAGGTTGGCCTATGGCTACACCTTC.

CDR3 region: CASSSLQVSDSYTF. As DNA, the CDR3 is TGTGCCAGCAGCTCATTACAGGTATCGGATAGCTACACCTTC. V is TRBV9 and J is TRBJ1-2, with D possibly TRBD1 on 5 matching bases. The CDR3 length is 14 residues. V was clipped by 4 bases and J by 9 bases, with 19 bases between them. Germline CDR1 SGDLS, CDR2 YYNGEE.

This chain uses TRBV4-3 with TRBJ2-5, with 7 bases lining up with TRBD1. The V and J ends lost 0 bases and 5 bases, in that order; junction bases with no gene match: 0. Germline-derived CDR1 and CDR2 are LGHNA and YSLEER. This CDR3 comprises 13 residues. The chain's CDR3 is CASSQDRGETQYF. The CDR3 DNA follows: TGCGCCAGCAGCCAAGACAGGGGGGAGACCCAGTACTTC.

J is TRBJ1-2 and V is TRBV6-5, with D possibly TRBD1 on 5 matching bases. The CDR3 has 13 residues. With 5 bases removed from V and 12 bases from J, the gap between germline ends came to 19 bases. Germline CDR1 is MNHEY and CDR2 is SVGAGI. The CDR3 nucleotides are TGTGCCAGCAGTCCTCCGGGACGGCCTTGGGACACCTTC. Its protein product is CASSPPGRPWDTF.

V gene TRBV7-2 combines with J gene TRBJ1-5, with D possibly TRBD1 on 5 matching bases. Trimming removed 7 bases from V and 1 base from J, with 11 bases in between. Germline V gene sequence: CDR1 SGHTA, CDR2 FQGNSA. The CDR3 totals 14 residues. CDR3 residues: CASNLGTSNQPQHF. The CDR3 DNA is TGTGCCAGCAATCTGGGGACCAGCAATCAGCCCCAGCATTTT.

The J gene is TRBJ1-1, the V gene TRBV5-1; D gene ambiguous. There are 11 residues in the CDR3. Trimming removed 2 bases at V and 5 bases at J, with 4 bases between. The germline V gene has CDR1 SGHRS and CDR2 YFSETQ. DNA of the CDR3: TGCGCCAGCAGCTTCGCTACTGAAGCTTTCTTT. This encodes CASSFATEAFF.

The chain links TRBV29-1 to TRBJ2-7; TRBD1 is a possible D gene (5 bases). Trimming took off 4 bases at V and 3 bases at J, with 10 bases between the two ends. Germline loops: CDR1 SQVTM, CDR2 ANQGSEA. The CDR3 has 12 amino acids. The CDR3 DNA sequence: TGCAGCGTTGGGGGCAACTACTACGAGCAGTACTTC. As protein: CSVGGNYYEQYF.

This chain uses TRBV6-6 with TRBJ2-3; 7 nucleotides match TRBD2. This CDR3 is built from 15 residues. Germline CDR1 and CDR2: MNHNY and SVGAGI (reference sequence). The V segment lost 5 bases and the J segment 5 bases; nucleotides outside the gene matches: 10. Written as DNA, the CDR3 is TGTGCCAGCAGTCGCAGCGGGACCATGGGAGATACGCAGTATTTT. Amino acid sequence: CASSRSGTMGDTQYF.

This clone was seen a handful of times. The rearrangement joins TRBV18 to TRBJ2-3; D uncertain. This CDR3 has 15 amino acids. The V end was cut by 3 bases, the J end by 4 bases, with 14 bases between. Germline CDR1 and CDR2: KGHSH and LQKENI. The CDR3 region has the DNA TGTGCCAGCTCACCCTTCGACGCTGGGGCAGATACGCAGTATTTT. It translates to CASSPFDAGADTQYF.

The chain links TRBV15 to TRBJ2-1, with 10 bases identical to TRBD2. V was clipped by 0 bases and J by 3 bases; unmatched bases: 5. Germline loops: CDR1 LNHNV, CDR2 YYDKDF (reference sequence). The CDR3 is 17 amino acids. The CDR3 is CATSRDLIAGGYNEQFF. The CDR3 coding sequence is TGTGCCACCAGCAGAGATTTGATAGCGGGGGGCTACAATGAGCAGTTCTTC.

The genes are TRBV10-3 and TRBJ2-5, with a possible D match to TRBD2 (6 bases). Germline-derived CDR1 and CDR2 are ENHRY and SYGVKD. CDR3 length: 13 residues. The V end lost 10 bases, the J end lost 5 bases, and 17 bases lay between the germline ends. CDR3 DNA: TGTGCCACGGCGGGACTGGGGAGGGAGACCCAGTACTTC. This codes for CATAGLGRETQYF.

This clone has a single count. The chain combines TRBV5-1 with TRBJ2-7; a weak D match, TRBD1 (6 bases). Trimming cost V 5 bases and J 1 base, with 13 bases left between them. Germline CDR1 SGHRS, CDR2 YFSETQ. The CDR3 covers 14 residues. CDR3 DNA sequence: TGCGCCAGCAGAGAACACAGGGAATCCTACGAGCAGTACTTC. Translation: CASREHRESYEQYF.

The chain is built from TRBV18 and TRBJ2-7; 8 bases are a match to TRBD1. The V gene's germline CDR1 is KGHSH and CDR2 LQKENI. This CDR3 spans 16 amino acids. Losses at the gene ends were 2 bases for V and 2 bases for J; bases not matched to a gene: 8. The CDR3 DNA is TGTGCCAGCTCACCAAGCACGCGACAGGGGACCTACGAGCAGTACTTC. This sequence encodes CASSPSTRQGTYEQYF. The complete variable domain, with remaining parts taken from reference TRBV18 and TRBJ2-7, reads NAGVMQNPRHLVRRRGQEARLRCSPMKGHSHVYWYRQLPEEGLKFMVYLQKENIIDESGMPKERFSAEFPKEGPSILRIQQVVRGDSAAYFCASSPSTRQGTYEQYFGPGTRLTVT.

V is TRBV7-9 and J is TRBJ2-3; 7 bases are shared with TRBD2. Germline CDR1 and CDR2: SEHNR and FQNEAQ (reference sequence). Trimming cost V 5 bases and J 7 bases; bases outside gene matches: 12. The CDR3 runs 15 residues. The CDR3 spells CASSRSGEGWHTQYF. In DNA, the CDR3 is TGTGCCAGCAGCCGTTCCGGGGAGGGTTGGCATACGCAGTATTTT. The whole variable domain, remainder taken from reference TRBV7-9 and TRBJ2-3, is DTGVSQNPRHKITKRGQNVTFRCDPISEHNRLYWYRQTLGQGPEFLTYFQNEAQLEKSRLLSDRFSAERPKGSFSTLEIQRTEQGDSAMYLCASSRSGEGWHTQYFGPGTRLTVL.

The table lists this clone with a count of one. V is TRBV5-1 and J is TRBJ2-3; D remains ambiguous. V lost 5 bases and J lost 6, with 16 bases in between. From germline, CDR1 is SGHRS and CDR2 YFSETQ. This CDR3 has 14 residues. In nucleotides, the CDR3 is TGCGCCAGCAGTGCTGGAATCCGGTCGGATACGCAGTATTTT. It codes for CASSAGIRSDTQYF.

The gene calls are TRBV10-3 and TRBJ2-6, with D perhaps TRBD1 (6 bases). Germline V lookup: CDR1 ENHRY, CDR2 SYGVKD. Trimming stripped 10 bases from V and 0 bases from J, with 16 bases between. The CDR3 is 16 residues long. The CDR3 region has the DNA TGTGCCACCTTACAGGGTCCCAGCTCTGGGGCCAACGTCCTGACTTTC. It is translated as CATLQGPSSGANVLTF.